This TCR beta chain appears in the sequencing data of a study of cytomegalovirus exposure and HLA in healthy donors. PCR employed 60 Vbeta and 13 Jbeta primers. TCRdb keeps only in-frame clones here, not all; method: immunoSEQ multiplex PCR. The table lists more than 65,000 clones, 74% of them singletons. Germline V gene sequence: CDR1 SGHRS, CDR2 YFSETQ. This CDR3 has 14 amino acids. V shed 4 bases, J shed 8 bases, and the junction held 9 bases outside the gene matches. This TCR derives from a woman aged 60-75 years in good health and CMV-seropositive. This chain connects TRBV5-1 to TRBJ2-1, with 7 bases matching TRBD2. Material: PBMCs. CDR3 nucleotides: TGCGCCAGCAGCCTCCCGACTAGCACCTATGAGCAGTTCTTC. Translating it yields CASSLPTSTYEQFF.